This TCR beta chain was sequenced in a study of T cell responses to AZD1222 COVID-19 vaccine. The length of the CDR3 is 15 residues. Germline V gene data show CDR1 as MNHEY and CDR2 as SVGAGI. V gave up 4 bases and J gave up 1 base, with 13 bases separating them. Broader study findings: Baseline antibody screening turned up just a handful of seropositive AZD1222 recipients. Repertoire collection took place solely once the T cell response had peaked. CD4 TCRs associated with vaccination spanned spike, dominating at 160-218 and 743-854.

In this sample, this clone turned up once. Antigen unknown. Profiling relied on immunoSEQ multiplex PCR, and the TCRdb table lists in-frame clones only, not all of them. Of about 130,000 clones listed, roughly 92% are singletons. This chain connects TRBV6-5 to TRBJ1-2; D possibly corresponds to TRBD1 (5 bases). Sequences were derived from peripheral blood, sampled on day 0 of AZD1222 vaccination. The TCR was taken from an adult in good health. CDR3 bases: TGTGCCAGCAGTTCCCCAGGGAAGGGTAACTATGGCTACACCTTC. Amino acid sequence: CASSSPGKGNYGYTF.